The 25 T cell receptor beta chains below come from one sample, sequenced in a study of cytomegalovirus exposure and HLA in healthy donors. The PCR was carried out with 60 Vbeta primers and 13 Jbeta primers. Profiling relied on immunoSEQ multiplex PCR, and the TCRdb table lists in-frame clones only, not all of them. The table has roughly 200,000 clones, 75% to 90% seen once. The sequenced sample consisted of PBMCs. These receptors came from a boy younger than 18 in good health and CMV-seronegative.

The rearrangement links TRBV2 to TRBJ2-5; possibly TRBD2 for D (5 bases). Trimming stripped 5 bases from V and 3 bases from J, with 13 bases between. CDR3 length equals 14 residues. Germline loops: CDR1 SNHLY, CDR2 FYNNEI. The CDR3 coding sequence is TGTGCCAGCAGTCATCGGACGGAGGAAGAGACCCAGTACTTC. Encoded protein: CASSHRTEEETQYF.

The J gene is TRBJ2-7, the V gene TRBV19; D remains unclear. The CDR3 consists of 14 residues. With 3 bases removed from V and 1 base from J, the gap between germline ends came to 10 bases. Germline CDR1 and CDR2: LNHDA and SQIVND (reference sequence). CDR3 nucleotide sequence: TGTGCCAGTAGTATCTCTGGCAGTTCCTACGAGCAGTACTTC. Translating it yields CASSISGSSYEQYF.

This chain links TRBV9 with TRBJ2-3, with a weak D call TRBD2 (5 bases). The CDR3 spans 17 residues. CDR1 is SGDLS and CDR2 is YYNGEE in the germline V gene. The ends were cut back, 0 bases at V and 5 bases at J, with 19 bases in the middle. The CDR3 protein is CASSVAPLGPAGDTQYF. The CDR3, as DNA: TGTGCCAGCAGCGTAGCCCCACTCGGCCCGGCGGGAGATACGCAGTATTTT.

The chain joins TRBV7-2 to TRBJ1-3, with D unresolved. The CDR3 runs to 16 residues. Trimming removed 1 base at V and 1 base at J, with 11 bases between. The germline V gene encodes CDR1 SGHTA and CDR2 FQGNSA. The CDR3 spells CASSLGPDTSGNTIYF. For the CDR3, the DNA is TGTGCCAGCAGCTTAGGCCCCGACACGTCTGGAAACACCATATATTTT.

The gene calls are TRBV5-1 and TRBJ1-4; unclear D gene. V was pared by 0 bases and J by 5 bases, with 11 bases between. Germline V gene data show CDR1 as SGHRS and CDR2 as YFSETQ. The CDR3 is 15 amino acids. CDR3 protein: CASSLGSTVNEKLFF. The CDR3 nucleotides are TGCGCCAGCAGCTTGGGGTCAACGGTGAATGAAAAACTGTTTTTT.

The rearrangement links TRBV6-1 to TRBJ2-1; D may be TRBD1 (6 bases). Trimming cost V 4 bases and J 6 bases, with 13 bases left between them. This CDR3 spans 14 amino acids. Germline V gene sequence: CDR1 MNHNS, CDR2 SASEGT. The CDR3 reads CASSVGGAFNEQFF. The CDR3, as DNA: TGTGCCAGCAGTGTAGGGGGAGCTTTCAATGAGCAGTTCTTC.

The rearrangement joins TRBV29-1 to TRBJ1-1, with D unresolved. Germline-derived CDR1 and CDR2 are SQVTM and ANQGSEA. This CDR3 is 11 amino acids long. The CDR3 nucleotides read TGCAGTTCGGTTAGAGCCGGGGAAGCTTTCTTT. Translated: CSSVRAGEAFF.

V gene TRBV11-2 combines with J gene TRBJ1-2, with D tentatively TRBD1 (5 bases). Between the trimmed V and J ends, which lost 5 bases and 4 bases, there was a span of 11 bases. The CDR3 is 13 amino acids. Germline CDR1 is SGHAT and CDR2 is FQNNGV. The DNA of the CDR3 is TGTGCCAGCAGCCCCCAGGGTACCTATGGCTACACCTTC. Translation gives CASSPQGTYGYTF.

This rearrangement joins TRBV11-3 to TRBJ2-7; 8 bases are a match to TRBD2. J lost 0 bases, V lost 0 bases, and 10 bases had no gene match. The CDR3 sequence is 18 residues long. Germline V gene data show CDR1 as SGHNT and CDR2 as YENEEA. The CDR3 DNA follows: TGTGCCAGCAGCTTAGATCGAGGTGGACTAGCCGGCTCCTACGAGCAGTACTTC. Protein product: CASSLDRGGLAGSYEQYF. Combining the CDR3 with reference TRBV11-3 and TRBJ2-7 gives the whole variable domain EAGVVQSPRYKIIEKKQPVAFWCNPISGHNTLYWYLQNLGQGPELLIRYENEEAVDDSQLPKDRFSAERLKGVDSTLKIQPAELGDSAVYLCASSLDRGGLAGSYEQYFGPGTRLTVT.

The chain uses TRBV5-6 and TRBJ2-7; 10 positions agree with TRBD2. The CDR3 has 14 residues. J was trimmed by 2 bases and V by 5 bases; bases with no gene match: 4. CDR1 and CDR2 (germline): SGHDT, YYEEEE. The CDR3 nucleotides are TGTGCCAGCAGTTCCGGGACTAGCGCCTACGAGCAGTACTTC. Its protein is CASSSGTSAYEQYF.

CDR3 sequence: CASSTTPGHLTYEQYF. Written as DNA, the CDR3 is TGTGCCAGTAGTACTACACCGGGACACTTAACCTACGAGCAGTACTTC. The gene calls are TRBV19 and TRBJ2-7; perhaps TRBD1 as D (6 bases). The CDR3 sequence is 16 residues long. Trimming left V 4 bases short and J 2 bases short, with 18 bases between. Germline CDR1 is LNHDA and CDR2 is SQIVND (reference sequence).

This sequence joins TRBV14 and TRBJ2-1, with D possibly TRBD2 on 5 matching bases. Germline V gene data show CDR1 as SGHDN and CDR2 as FVKESK. The CDR3 is 16 residues long. V was trimmed by 0 bases and J by 8 bases, leaving 17 bases between them. CDR3 sequence: CASSQDLTTLGYEQFF. The CDR3 coding sequence is TGTGCCAGCAGCCAAGATTTGACTACCCTGGGGTATGAGCAGTTCTTC.

The chain employs TRBV7-9 and TRBJ2-7, with 7 bases lining up with TRBD1. The CDR3 is 14 amino acids. CDR1 and CDR2 (germline): SEHNR, FQNEAQ (reference sequence). Losses at the gene ends were 5 bases for V and 5 bases for J; bases not matched to a gene: 9. The DNA of the CDR3 is TGTGCCAGCAGCGCAAGACAGGGTACCGACGAGCAGTACTTC. The encoded protein is CASSARQGTDEQYF.

The V and J genes are TRBV18 and TRBJ2-5; TRBD1 matches 7 bases. Germline V lookup: CDR1 KGHSH, CDR2 LQKENI. J lost 5 bases, V lost 2 bases, and 5 bases had no gene match. The CDR3 consists of 14 residues. The CDR3 nucleotides are TGTGCCAGCTCACCAAGACAGGGTTTCGAGACCCAGTACTTC. Translation gives CASSPRQGFETQYF.

The rearrangement joins TRBV5-8 to TRBJ2-7, with D perhaps TRBD1 (5 bases). This CDR3 is 14 amino acids long. Germline-derived CDR1 and CDR2 are SGHTS and YDEGEE. The V and J ends lost 0 bases and 3 bases respectively, with 10 bases between them. For the CDR3, the DNA is TGTGCCAGCAGCTTGGGGGGCAATGGCTACGAGCAGTACTTC. It codes for CASSLGGNGYEQYF.

The chain couples TRBV6-5 to TRBJ1-2; 7 bases agree with TRBD1. The germline V gene has CDR1 MNHEY and CDR2 SVGAGI. The CDR3 consists of 15 residues. J gave up 5 bases and V 2 bases, and 8 bases lay outside the gene matches. The CDR3 protein is CASSYDGVQGYGYTF. The DNA for the CDR3 is TGTGCCAGCAGTTACGACGGTGTACAGGGGTATGGCTACACCTTC.

V usage is TRBV7-9 and J usage is TRBJ1-1; the D gene is possibly TRBD1 (5 bases). Per germline, CDR1 SEHNR and CDR2 FQNEAQ (reference sequence). V dropped 5 bases and J dropped 8 bases, with 15 bases sitting between them. The length of the CDR3 is 13 residues. The CDR3 sequence is CASSPQSRTEAFF. The DNA for the CDR3 is TGTGCCAGCAGCCCTCAGAGCAGGACAGAAGCTTTCTTT. Full variable domain (rest looked up from reference TRBV7-9 and TRBJ1-1): DTGVSQNPRHKITKRGQNVTFRCDPISEHNRLYWYRQTLGQGPEFLTYFQNEAQLEKSRLLSDRFSAERPKGSFSTLEIQRTEQGDSAMYLCASSPQSRTEAFFGQGTRLTVV.

V and J are TRBV25-1 and TRBJ1-2; 10 bases are shared with TRBD1. Trimming at V came to 8 bases and at J to 4 bases, leaving 10 bases not matched to a gene. The CDR3 runs to 15 residues. Germline CDR1 MGHDK, CDR2 SYGVNS. CDR3 sequence: CASSGTGAQIYGYTF. The DNA for the CDR3 is TGTGCCAGCTCCGGGACAGGGGCCCAGATCTATGGCTACACCTTC.

The chain joins TRBV4-3 to TRBJ2-5; TRBD2 matches 9 bases. The CDR3 has 16 residues. Germline values: CDR1 LGHNA, CDR2 YSLEER. V trimming: 3 bases; J trimming: 5 bases; junction bases outside the gene matches: 10. CDR3 region: CASSQDPGLAPETQYF. CDR3 nucleotides: TGCGCCAGCAGCCAGGATCCGGGACTAGCACCCGAGACCCAGTACTTC.

The chain joins TRBV7-8 to TRBJ2-7; D might be TRBD2 (5 bases). The V and J ends lost 6 bases and 2 bases respectively, with 29 bases between them. Germline V gene data show CDR1 as SGHVS and CDR2 as FQNEAQ. This CDR3 is built from 19 residues. The CDR3 is CASRTMEELTGSHPYEQYF. The CDR3 DNA reads as TGTGCCAGCAGGACTATGGAAGAGCTTACGGGCAGCCACCCCTACGAGCAGTACTTC.

The chain combines TRBV2 with TRBJ2-3; perhaps TRBD1 as D (5 bases). Germline V gene data show CDR1 as SNHLY and CDR2 as FYNNEI. With 1 base removed from V and 3 bases from J, the gap between germline ends came to 11 bases. This CDR3 comprises 15 residues. The CDR3, as DNA: TGTGCCAGCAGTGAAGTCCCAGGGATGACAGATACGCAGTATTTT. Protein: CASSEVPGMTDTQYF.

V usage is TRBV7-2 and J usage is TRBJ2-7; TRBD2 matches 11 bases. Trimming cost V 5 bases and J 4 bases; bases outside gene matches: 7. Germline V gene sequence: CDR1 SGHTA, CDR2 FQGNSA. This CDR3 has 15 amino acids. The CDR3 DNA sequence: TGTGCCAGCAGCCGTCTAGCGGGAGGCCTGTACGAGCAGTACTTC. This translates into CASSRLAGGLYEQYF.

Here the CDR3 reads CSVLPGQGQPQHF. The CDR3 DNA is TGCAGCGTTCTTCCGGGACAGGGTCAGCCCCAGCATTTT. The rearrangement links TRBV29-1 to TRBJ1-5, with 9 bases aligning to TRBD1. The V gene end was trimmed by 5 bases and the J gene end by 6 bases; junction bases not matched to a gene: 5. This CDR3 contains 13 residues. Germline assignment: CDR1 SQVTM and CDR2 ANQGSEA.

The chain is built from TRBV7-9 and TRBJ1-1, with D perhaps matching TRBD1 (6 bases). The germline V gene encodes CDR1 SEHNR and CDR2 FQNEAQ (reference sequence). This CDR3 is built from 15 residues. Trimming stripped 2 bases from V and 1 base from J, with 11 bases between. The DNA for the CDR3 is TGTGCCAGCAGCTTAAATCCAGGGGAGAACACTGAAGCTTTCTTT. Translated, it gives CASSLNPGENTEAFF.

The chain joins TRBV14 to TRBJ1-2; 7 bases agree with TRBD1. Trimming at V came to 2 bases and at J to 4 bases, leaving 7 bases not matched to a gene. The CDR3 runs 15 residues. CDR1 and CDR2 (germline): SGHDN, FVKESK. The CDR3, as DNA: TGTGCCAGCAGCCAAAGATCGGGACAGCCCTATGGCTACACCTTC. Its protein is CASSQRSGQPYGYTF.